Sequencing of this T cell receptor beta chain was carried out in a study of human T cells and chemical hapten exposure. MiXCR was run by TCRdb on the RACE reads, yielding one entry per CDR3 protein. The sample contains some 84,000 distinct CDR3 sequences, more than 9% of which appear only once. Study outcomes and limitations: Alopecia in the donors means their immune response may deviate from healthy people's.

This clonotype was counted ten times or more. The antigen is undetermined. Stated time point: patch test 2, 6 weeks after DPC sensitization. Documented treatment: therapeutic diphenylcyclopropenone sensitization with weekly scalp DPC. Germline-derived CDR1 and CDR2 are SGHAT and FQNNGV. J gave up 4 bases and V 0 bases, and 8 bases lay outside the gene matches. This CDR3 has 16 amino acids. The TCR comes from a woman aged 50 to 65 with alopecia areata. Some clones in this sample may be carry-over from other donors' samples. The rearrangement links TRBV11-2 to TRBJ2-7; 8 positions agree with TRBD1. Sequencing was performed on whole blood, taken in connection with sensitization to the hapten diphenylcyclopropenone (DPC). The CDR3 sequence: CASSLDRGTGGYEQYF. The CDR3 DNA sequence: TGTGCCAGCAGCTTAGATCGAGGGACAGGTGGATACGAGCAGTACTTC.